This T cell receptor (beta chain) was documented in a study of blood T cell repertoires in COVID-19 (dated by TCRdb to 2019 to 2021). Study-wide context: The collaborator samples originated in the United States, Italy and Spain and spanned the acute and convalescent phases of COVID-19. The material from the prospective study consisted of cDNA or gDNA derived from T cells, B-cell-depleted T cells, or PBMCs. Where available, HLA class I and class II types were taken from metadata supplied by the sample provider and were not determined by assay-based typing. The repertoires were made available in a free public database intended to serve as a resource for research on the immune response to SARS-CoV-2. Subjects who had been exposed to COVID-19, were actively infected with it, or had recovered from it provided the deeply sampled blood TCRbeta repertoires that made up the dataset. Sample metadata almost always included a de-identified subject ID, COVID-19 status, age in years and sex. Samples were obtained from the ongoing ImmuneRACE study (first 160 participants) and from roughly 1,300 subjects provided by 6 global collaborators. Broader findings and caveats from the paper: The amount of clinical and demographic metadata varied by source and participant and was provided uncurated.

Measured from the cysteine to the phenylalanine, the CDR3 is 13 residues long. The sequence is cut down to CDR3 DNA, 39 bases in frame from base 1. Germline trimming: 4 bases from V, 1 base from J; junction bases outside gene matches: 2. CDR1 SQVTM and CDR2 ANQGSEA were looked up in the germline V gene. Each collaborating institution followed its own protocols to collect whole blood in K2EDTA tubes. For TCRbeta analysis, collaborator samples were shipped as frozen whole blood, as isolated PBMCs, or as DNA extracted from either sample type. Points on this clone: Its target antigen remains unknown. No much larger clonotype is one base removed from it; base qualities were not supplied. The sample has other DNA sequences that encode this CDR3 too.

The immunoSEQ Assay, a bias-controlled multiplex PCR, was used to amplify TCRbeta CDR3 regions from genomic DNA. On the study's bioinformatics: The number of nucleated cells in each sample was estimated by amplification of reference gene primers within the assay. To quantify the absolute abundance of each unique TCRbeta CDR3 rearrangement, sequence reads were collapsed and filtered. Productive Simpson clonality was computed per sample as the square root of Simpson's diversity index over productive rearrangements. Drawn from immuneACCESS, this table holds only the in-frame rearrangements with V and J called that TCRdb kept. Clones are partly lost; checked studies trace under half to an unresolved V gene and leave the rest unexplained. For V, J and clone size, that table is used; D and trimming come from the DNA. For this sample the table gives approximately 82,000 clones, of which roughly 85% were detected only once. The top ten hold just over 35% of the sample.

The V gene is TRBV29-1 and the J gene is TRBJ1-1, with 8 central nucleotides matching TRBD1. The origin of this receptor is an older woman with acute or convalescent COVID-19. The sequenced sample consisted of peripheral blood. The DNA sequence is as follows: TGCAGCGTTGGTACAGGGGGGAACACTGAAGCTTTCTTT. Its protein is CSVGTGGNTEAFF.